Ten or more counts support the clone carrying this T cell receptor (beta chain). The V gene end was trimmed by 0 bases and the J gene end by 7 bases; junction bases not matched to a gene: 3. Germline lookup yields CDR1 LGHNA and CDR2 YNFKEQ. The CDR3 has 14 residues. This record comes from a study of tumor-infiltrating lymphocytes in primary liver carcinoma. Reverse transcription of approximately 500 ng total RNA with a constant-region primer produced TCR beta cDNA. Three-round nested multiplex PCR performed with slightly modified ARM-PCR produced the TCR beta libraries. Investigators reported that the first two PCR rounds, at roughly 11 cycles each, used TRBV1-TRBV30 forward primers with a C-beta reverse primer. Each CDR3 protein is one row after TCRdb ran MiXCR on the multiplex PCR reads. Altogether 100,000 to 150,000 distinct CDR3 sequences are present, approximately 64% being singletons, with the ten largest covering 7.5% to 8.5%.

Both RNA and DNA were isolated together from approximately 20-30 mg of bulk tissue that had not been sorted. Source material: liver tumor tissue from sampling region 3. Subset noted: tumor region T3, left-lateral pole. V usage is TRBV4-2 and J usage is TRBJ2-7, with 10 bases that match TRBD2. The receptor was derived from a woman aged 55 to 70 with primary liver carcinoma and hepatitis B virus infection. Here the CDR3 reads CASSQELAGDEQYF. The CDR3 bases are TGTGCCAGCAGCCAAGAGCTAGCGGGAGATGAGCAGTACTTC.